The 12 T cell receptor beta chains reported below all come from one sample, sequenced in a study of Graves' ophthalmopathy and Graves' hyperthyroidism. TCR beta CDR3 amplification used RNA transcripts. The authors performed first-round RT-PCR with HTBI primers and then a second-round multiplex PCR. One entry per CDR3 protein results from TCRdb running MiXCR on the multiplex PCR reads. The sample yields about 590,000 distinct CDR3 sequences, about two fifths seen once. Specimen: peripheral blood or thyroid tissue (not recorded which). These receptors all stem from an adult man with Graves' hyperthyroidism.

In its sample, this clonotype was seen many times. This chain connects TRBV7-2 to TRBJ2-7; 12 nucleotides match TRBD2. The V segment lost 5 bases and the J segment 7 bases; nucleotides outside the gene matches: 9. This CDR3 is built from 15 residues. Per germline, CDR1 SGHTA and CDR2 FQGNSA. CDR3 amino acids: CASSLTAGTSGEQYF. CDR3 DNA: TGTGCCAGCAGCCTAACCGCCGGGACTAGCGGGGAGCAGTACTTC.

In this sample, this clonotype turned up many times. V gene TRBV12-3 or TRBV12-4 combines with J gene TRBJ1-2, with D possibly matching TRBD1 (6 bases). CDR3 length: 14 amino acids. V lost 7 bases, J lost 3 bases, and 15 bases lay in between. The CDR3 region has the DNA TGTGCCAGCAACCAAGGGGGGCTTGACTATGGCTACACCTTC. This gives the protein CASNQGGLDYGYTF.

This clonotype was picked up many times. V and J are TRBV20-1 and TRBJ2-7; D is unresolved. This CDR3 has 12 residues. Trimming pared 3 bases from V and 1 base from J, leaving 7 bases between. Germline CDR1 reads DFQATT; CDR2 reads SNEGSKA (reference sequence). CDR3 sequence: CSARTESYEQYF. CDR3 coding DNA: TGCAGTGCTAGGACCGAATCCTACGAGCAGTACTTC.

V and J are TRBV10-3 and TRBJ2-7; D might be TRBD2 (6 bases). Germline loops: CDR1 ENHRY, CDR2 SYGVKD. The CDR3 is 17 amino acids. V lost 6 bases, J lost 5 bases, and 26 bases lay in between. CDR3 DNA sequence: TGTGCCATCAGGGAGATTTCTGGCACGTGGGAGGTCGACGAGCAGTACTTC. This encodes CAIREISGTWEVDEQYF.

In this sample, this clonotype turned up many times. The gene calls are TRBV10-3 and TRBJ2-7, with D uncertain. This CDR3 region has 12 residues. Trimming cost V 3 bases and J 3 bases, with 6 bases left between them. Looked up from germline, CDR1 is ENHRY and CDR2 is SYGVKD. For the CDR3, the DNA is TGTGCCATCAGTGAAGGCGTCTACGAGCAGTACTTC. Amino acid sequence: CAISEGVYEQYF.

The table lists this clonotype with many counts. In DNA form, the CDR3 reads TGTGCCAGCAGCTTGGTGGGGGCCGGGAACACTGAAGCTTTCTTT. Translation gives CASSLVGAGNTEAFF. The rearrangement uses TRBV5-8 and TRBJ1-1; a possible D gene is TRBD1 (6 bases). Trimming left V 0 bases short and J 1 base short, with 10 bases between. The CDR3 has 15 amino acids. Germline V lookup: CDR1 SGHTS, CDR2 YDEGEE.

The table lists this clonotype with many counts. The chain recombines TRBV19 with TRBJ1-1; D might be TRBD1 (5 bases). V was clipped by 0 bases and J by 3 bases, with 5 bases between them. Per the germline V gene, CDR1 is LNHDA and CDR2 is SQIVND (reference sequence). CDR3 length: 13 amino acids. Here the CDR3 reads CASSIEGDTEAFF. The CDR3 coding sequence is TGTGCCAGTAGTATAGAAGGGGACACTGAAGCTTTCTTT.

This chain uses TRBV19 with TRBJ1-1; 7 bases fit TRBD1. With 6 bases clipped from V and 3 bases from J, the junction kept 10 bases outside the gene matches. Germline assignment: CDR1 LNHDA and CDR2 SQIVND (reference sequence). The CDR3 sequence is 15 residues long. CDR3 nucleotides: TGTGCCAGTAGCCTAACGGGGCAGGGGGACACTGAAGCTTTCTTT. Encoded protein: CASSLTGQGDTEAFF.

This clonotype was recorded at least ten times. The chain has TRBV28 and TRBJ1-6; 7 bases fit TRBD1. V trimming: 5 bases; J trimming: 8 bases; junction bases outside the gene matches: 9. This CDR3 spans 15 amino acids. Germline V gene data show CDR1 as MDHEN and CDR2 as SYDVKM. This CDR3 reads CASSPQDRDHSPLHF. Written as DNA, the CDR3 is TGTGCCAGCAGTCCCCAAGACAGGGACCATTCACCCCTCCACTTT.

This clonotype has more than one count but fewer than ten. The rearrangement links TRBV20-1 to TRBJ2-3; the D is unclear. The CDR3 extends over 13 amino acids. Looked up from germline, CDR1 is DFQATT and CDR2 is SNEGSKA (reference sequence). V was trimmed by 3 bases and J by 6 bases, leaving 13 bases between them. CDR3 amino acids: CSARLWMADTQYF. The CDR3 DNA sequence: TGCAGTGCTAGGCTCTGGATGGCGGATACGCAGTATTTT.

Many counts were recorded for this clonotype. This chain uses TRBV9 with TRBJ1-2, with D uncertain. CDR3 size: 13 residues. Trimming pared 0 bases from V and 5 bases from J, leaving 8 bases between. Germline V gene lookup returns CDR1 SGDLS and CDR2 YYNGEE. Here the CDR3 DNA reads TGTGCCAGCAGCGTAGCAGAGGGTTATGGCTACACCTTC. As protein: CASSVAEGYGYTF.

This clonotype showed up many times. The rearrangement links TRBV2 to TRBJ2-7; possible D gene TRBD2, 5 bases. The CDR3 has 14 residues. The germline V and J ends were trimmed by 7 bases and 1 base, with 14 bases remaining between them. Germline loops: CDR1 SNHLY, CDR2 FYNNEI. The DNA of the CDR3 is TGTGCCAGCATGAGGACGGAGGAATCCTACGAGCAGTACTTC. Its translation is CASMRTEESYEQYF.